This entry lists 29 T cell receptor beta chains sequenced from one sample in a study of blood T cell repertoires in COVID-19. The assay was immunoSEQ multiplex PCR, and TCRdb's table has in-frame clones only and misses some. The sample carries roughly 140,000 clones, roughly four fifths recorded once. Sequencing was performed on peripheral blood. The receptors were sampled from a human donor in a cohort sampled during active COVID-19.

V and J are TRBV14 and TRBJ1-2; TRBD1 matches at 8 bases. This CDR3 is built from 13 residues. Germline V gives CDR1 SGHDN, CDR2 FVKESK. Germline trimming cut 1 base from V and 7 bases from J; bases unmatched to any gene: 2. The CDR3 is CASSQAGGRGYTF. As DNA, the CDR3 is TGTGCCAGCAGCCAAGCAGGGGGCCGTGGCTACACCTTC. Full variable domain (missing parts from reference TRBV14 and TRBJ1-2): EAGVTQFPSHSVIEKGQTVTLRCDPISGHDNLYWYRRVMGKEIKFLLHFVKESKQDESGMPNNRFLAERTGGTYSTLKVQPAELEDSGVYFCASSQAGGRGYTFGSGTRLTVV.

This chain joins TRBV5-4 and TRBJ1-4, with 9 bases fitting TRBD1. The V gene's germline CDR1 is SGHNT and CDR2 YYREEE (reference sequence). After removal of 4 bases from V and 8 bases from J, the junction contained 6 bases not matched to a gene. This CDR3 region has 14 residues. The CDR3 spells CASSQTGGVEKLFF. In nucleotides, the CDR3 is TGTGCCAGCAGCCAAACAGGGGGCGTCGAAAAACTGTTTTTT.

The rearrangement joins TRBV5-8 to TRBJ2-3; D unclear. Trimming took 5 bases from V and 0 from J, leaving 13 bases between them. The CDR3 is 15 amino acids. In germline, CDR1 is SGHTS, CDR2 YDEGEE. Here the CDR3 reads CASRPWRLSTDTQYF. The DNA for the CDR3 is TGTGCCAGCAGGCCCTGGCGGCTTAGCACAGATACGCAGTATTTT.

The V gene is TRBV7-9, the J gene TRBJ2-1; 14 bases line up with TRBD2. Trimming cost V 5 bases and J 4 bases; bases outside gene matches: 4. This CDR3 is built from 16 residues. The V gene's germline CDR1 is SEHNR and CDR2 FQNEAQ (reference sequence). The CDR3 bases are TGTGCCAGCAGCCCGACTAGCGGGGGGGCGTACAATGAGCAGTTCTTC. Translating it yields CASSPTSGGAYNEQFF.

This chain joins TRBV7-3 and TRBJ2-2; tentatively, D is TRBD1 (6 bases). This CDR3 has 15 amino acids. Trimming took 2 bases from V and 5 from J, leaving 12 bases between them. Germline CDR1 and CDR2: SGHTA and FQGTGA. CDR3 sequence reads: CASSLDRFSTGELFF. The CDR3 DNA sequence: TGTGCCAGCAGCTTAGACAGGTTTTCTACCGGGGAGCTGTTTTTT.

This rearrangement joins TRBV6-5 to TRBJ1-2; D not certain. Germline loops: CDR1 MNHEY, CDR2 SVGAGI. The CDR3 length is 13 residues. V dropped 6 bases and J dropped 2 bases, with 10 bases sitting between them. The CDR3 bases are TGTGCCAGCAGGCCTACGATAAACTATGGCTACACCTTC. Protein: CASRPTINYGYTF.

This clone occurred once. The genes are TRBV6-5 and TRBJ2-3; 7 bases are a match to TRBD2. The CDR3 consists of 16 residues. J gave up 0 bases and V 2 bases, and 5 bases lay outside the gene matches. Germline V lookup: CDR1 MNHEY, CDR2 SVGAGI. In DNA, the CDR3 is TGTGCCAGCAGTTACCGCGGGGGAACTAGCACAGATACGCAGTATTTT. It codes for CASSYRGGTSTDTQYF.

V and J are TRBV5-1 and TRBJ2-2; 9 bases match TRBD2. The CDR3 consists of 15 residues. Trimming at V came to 4 bases and at J to 5 bases, leaving 6 bases not matched to a gene. The germline V gene encodes CDR1 SGHRS and CDR2 YFSETQ. CDR3 in amino acids: CASSIGTSLTGELFF. CDR3 DNA: TGCGCCAGCAGCATCGGGACTAGCTTAACCGGGGAGCTGTTTTTT. Together with reference TRBV5-1 and TRBJ2-2, the CDR3 gives the full variable domain: KAGVTQTPRYLIKTRGQQVTLSCSPISGHRSVSWYQQTPGQGLQFLFEYFSETQRNKGNFPGRFSGRQFSNSRSEMNVSTLELGDSALYLCASSIGTSLTGELFFGEGSRLTVL.

The chain carries TRBV12-5 and TRBJ2-1; TRBD1 matches 7 bases. Germline V CDR1 and CDR2: LGHNT, FRNRAP. The CDR3 covers 18 residues. Trimming at V came to 1 base and at J to 5 bases, leaving 14 bases not matched to a gene. CDR3 nucleotide sequence: TGTGCTAGTGGTTTGGCCCCCAAAAACAGGGGAAGGGACAATGAGCAGTTCTTC. Protein: CASGLAPKNRGRDNEQFF.

The V call is TRBV19, the J call TRBJ1-2; TRBD1 might be the D (5 bases). The CDR3 length is 14 residues. Germline V gene lookup returns CDR1 LNHDA and CDR2 SQIVND (reference sequence). Trimming shortened V by 11 bases and J by 5 bases, and 21 bases separated the two germline ends. The CDR3 sequence: CASRVDGGLYGYTF. CDR3 DNA sequence: TGTGCCTCCCGCGTCGATGGGGGGTTATATGGCTACACCTTC.

The gene calls are TRBV2 and TRBJ1-2; TRBD1 aligns across 7 bases. Trimming at V came to 7 bases and at J to 1 base, leaving 3 bases not matched to a gene. The germline CDR1 and CDR2 sequences are SNHLY and FYNNEI. This CDR3 spans 13 amino acids. CDR3 sequence: CASIYRGNYGYTF. In DNA form, the CDR3 reads TGTGCCAGCATCTACAGGGGTAACTATGGCTACACCTTC.

This chain uses TRBV5-4 with TRBJ2-7; D might be TRBD1 (5 bases). The CDR3 length is 13 residues. The V gene lost 0 bases and the J gene lost 3 bases, with 7 bases spanning the gap. The germline V gene encodes CDR1 SGHNT and CDR2 YYREEE (reference sequence). The CDR3, as DNA: TGTGCCAGCAGCTTGGGGGGCATCTACGAGCAGTACTTC. Translating it yields CASSLGGIYEQYF.

About this clone: Additional DNA sequences in this sample encode the identical CDR3. The chain has TRBV5-1 and TRBJ2-7; D may be TRBD1 (6 bases). The CDR3 runs to 14 residues. V lost 3 bases and J lost 0, with 10 bases in between. Germline loops: CDR1 SGHRS, CDR2 YFSETQ. Here the CDR3 DNA reads TGCGCCAGCAGCTCGACAGGAGGCTCCTACGAGCAGTACTTC. It translates to CASSSTGGSYEQYF.

The V gene is TRBV18, the J gene TRBJ2-7; D might be TRBD1 (6 bases). The V end was cut by 2 bases, the J end by 5 bases, with 7 bases between. This CDR3 has 12 amino acids. In germline, CDR1 is KGHSH, CDR2 LQKENI. The CDR3 region has the DNA TGTGCCAGCTCACCATACAGGGACGAGCAGTACTTC. This translates into CASSPYRDEQYF.

The chain is built from TRBV11-3 and TRBJ2-2, with D tentatively TRBD1 (5 bases). Trimming took 0 bases from V and 6 from J, leaving 8 bases between them. This CDR3 has 14 amino acids. CDR1 is SGHNT, CDR2 YENEEA, per germline. CDR3 bases: TGTGCCAGCAGCTTAGAAGGGGTTCCCGGGGAGCTGTTTTTT. Amino acids: CASSLEGVPGELFF.

This clone was picked up a small number of times. The chain links TRBV7-9 to TRBJ2-7; TRBD1 agrees at 10 bases. The CDR3 length is 15 residues. V was pared by 3 bases and J by 5 bases, with 7 bases of the junction left unmatched. From germline, CDR1 is SEHNR and CDR2 FQNEAQ (reference sequence). The CDR3 sequence: CASSLPGQGYHEQYF. The CDR3 DNA sequence: TGTGCCAGCAGCTTGCCGGGACAGGGGTATCACGAGCAGTACTTC. Full variable domain (remainder filled in from reference TRBV7-9 and TRBJ2-7): DTGVSQNPRHKITKRGQNVTFRCDPISEHNRLYWYRQTLGQGPEFLTYFQNEAQLEKSRLLSDRFSAERPKGSFSTLEIQRTEQGDSAMYLCASSLPGQGYHEQYFGPGTRLTVT.

This clone was found once. The rearrangement uses TRBV7-6 and TRBJ2-3; 8 bases align to TRBD2. Per germline, CDR1 SGHVS and CDR2 FNYEAQ. The CDR3 consists of 16 residues. The V gene end was trimmed by 5 bases and the J gene end by 6 bases; junction bases not matched to a gene: 13. The CDR3 DNA reads TGTGCCAGCAGCGCGGCGAGCGGGGGCTTGTCGGATACGCAGTATTTT. Its protein is CASSAASGGLSDTQYF.

The chain combines TRBV18 with TRBJ1-4; 9 bases map to TRBD1. V trimming: 5 bases; J trimming: 5 bases; junction bases outside the gene matches: 6. CDR1 is KGHSH, CDR2 LQKENI, per germline. There are 15 residues in the CDR3. The CDR3 loop reads CASSGLQGANEKLFF. CDR3 DNA: TGTGCCAGCTCAGGATTACAGGGGGCAAATGAAAAACTGTTTTTT.

The chain recombines TRBV12-3 or TRBV12-4 with TRBJ1-1; D may be TRBD1 (6 bases). V was trimmed by 7 bases and J by 4 bases, leaving 13 bases between them. The CDR3 is made up of 13 amino acids. The CDR3 sequence is CASNAGVGTEAFF. The CDR3 DNA follows: TGTGCCAGCAACGCAGGGGTCGGCACTGAAGCTTTCTTT.

This chain uses TRBV7-6 with TRBJ1-4; TRBD1 aligns across 7 bases. Germline V gene sequence: CDR1 SGHVS, CDR2 FNYEAQ. Losses at the gene ends were 6 bases for V and 5 bases for J; bases not matched to a gene: 9. This CDR3 contains 15 residues. The CDR3, as DNA: TGTGCCAGCAGGAAAAACAGGGGCGCGAATGAAAAACTGTTTTTT. Translating gives CASRKNRGANEKLFF.

The rearrangement uses TRBV3-1 (or the pseudogene TRBV3-2) and TRBJ2-5; TRBD2 matches 11 bases. CDR1 is LGHDT, CDR2 YNNKEL, per germline (reference sequence). V lost 4 bases and J lost 4; bases outside the gene matches: 8. The CDR3 has 16 amino acids. The CDR3 DNA reads as TGTGCCAGCAGCCCAAGGGCTAGCGGGGGGTTAGAGACCCAGTACTTC. It translates to CASSPRASGGLETQYF.

At least ten counts were recorded for this clone. The V and J genes are TRBV28 and TRBJ1-2; no clear D gene. Trimming removed 5 bases from V and 5 bases from J, with 15 bases in between. CDR3 length equals 14 residues. Germline lookup yields CDR1 MDHEN and CDR2 SYDVKM. The CDR3 DNA follows: TGTGCCAGCAGTCCGACACGGAATCCATATGGCTACACCTTC. Amino acids: CASSPTRNPYGYTF.

The chain uses TRBV7-9 and TRBJ2-2; weak D call: TRBD1 (5 bases). Germline lookup yields CDR1 SEHNR and CDR2 FQNEAQ (reference sequence). V lost 5 bases to trimming and J lost 2 bases, with 12 bases between them. The length of the CDR3 is 15 residues. In DNA, the CDR3 is TGTGCCAGCAGCCACTACAGGCTTAACACCGGGGAGCTGTTTTTT. This gives the protein CASSHYRLNTGELFF.

The DNA of the CDR3 is TGTGCCAGCAGCCAGCGATCCTACAATGAGCAGTTCTTC. Amino acids: CASSQRSYNEQFF. The chain joins TRBV3-1 (or the pseudogene TRBV3-2) to TRBJ2-1; no clear D. In germline, CDR1 is LGHDT, CDR2 YNNKEL (reference sequence). V was pared by 3 bases and J by 1 base, with 4 bases between. CDR3 length: 13 amino acids.

The chain joins TRBV11-2 to TRBJ2-2; D remains ambiguous. Deletions cut 6 bases from V and 4 bases from J, with 6 bases between. CDR1 is SGHAT and CDR2 is FQNNGV in the germline V gene. The CDR3 is 12 amino acids. CDR3 sequence (DNA): TGTGCCAGCAGTTACACCACCGGGGAGCTGTTTTTT. Translated: CASSYTTGELFF.

The chain joins TRBV10-3 to TRBJ2-5; weak D call: TRBD2 (6 bases). The CDR3 is 16 residues long. Per the germline V gene, CDR1 is ENHRY and CDR2 is SYGVKD. Trimming removed 4 bases from V and 2 bases from J, with 17 bases in between. The CDR3 DNA follows: TGTGCCATCAGTGTACAGGTTCTAGCGAGTCAAGAGACCCAGTACTTC. Protein sequence: CAISVQVLASQETQYF.

The J gene is TRBJ1-1, the V gene TRBV19; 7 bases are a match to TRBD1. Trimming cost V 8 bases and J 0 bases; bases outside gene matches: 9. The CDR3 has 15 residues. Looked up from germline, CDR1 is LNHDA and CDR2 is SQIVND (reference sequence). Written as DNA, the CDR3 is TGTGCCAGTTCCCCCTTGAGGGGGCTGAACACTGAAGCTTTCTTT. It codes for CASSPLRGLNTEAFF.

V is TRBV3-1 (or the pseudogene TRBV3-2) and J is TRBJ1-3; 7 nucleotides match TRBD1. V gave up 4 bases and J gave up 2 bases; unmatched junction bases: 5. Germline V gene data show CDR1 as LGHDT and CDR2 as YNNKEL (reference sequence). This CDR3 has 15 residues. The CDR3 DNA sequence: TGTGCCAGCAGCCCTTCCGGGACAGCTGGAAACACCATATATTTT. Its translation: CASSPSGTAGNTIYF.

The J gene is TRBJ1-1, the V gene TRBV6-2 or TRBV6-3; no reliable D call. Trimming removed 3 bases from V and 5 bases from J, with 25 bases in between. The length of the CDR3 is 18 residues. The germline V gene has CDR1 MNHEY and CDR2 SVGEGT. CDR3 DNA sequence: TGTGCCAGCAGTTATTTCGGACCGTCCGGCGGGCGCGGAACTGAAGCTTTCTTT. Encoded protein: CASSYFGPSGGRGTEAFF.